This T cell receptor beta chain was retrieved from a study of tumor and adjacent non-tumor tissue in lung cancer. Study context: Patients comprised about a dozen adenocarcinoma, a couple of squamous cell carcinoma and 1 small cell lung cancer. Stage I to III disease affected 10 men and 4 or 5 women aged roughly 31 to 76.

RNA was extracted from bulk tissue without any cell sorting. A modified ARM-PCR protocol with three rounds of nested PCR amplified TCRbeta. From the multiplex PCR reads, TCRdb called clonotypes with MiXCR, one entry per CDR3 protein. The sample yields 120,000 to 150,000 distinct CDR3 sequences, approximately 64% seen once. This clonotype was recorded at least ten times. Its target is not known. Trimming left V 1 base short and J 4 bases short, with 11 bases between. Germline loops: CDR1 SGHAT, CDR2 FQNNGV. The CDR3 runs 15 residues. Whole-study results and caveats: In normal lung, the top 100 clones were significantly more dominant than in tumor. Tumor tissue had significantly higher TCR diversity than normal lung.

Sequenced material: lung tumor tissue. V usage is TRBV11-2 and J usage is TRBJ2-1, with a possible D match to TRBD2 (6 bases). This TCR was recovered from a man aged 55 to 70 with small cell lung cancer. The CDR3 nucleotides read TGTGCCAGCAGCTTAGGCCCGGAGGGGTACAATGAGCAGTTCTTC. This sequence encodes CASSLGPEGYNEQFF.